The sequence of this TCR beta chain was determined in a study of CD8 T cells in Susac syndrome. Study information: Roughly six sequenced Susac syndrome patients had clinically active disease, while eight were in remission. Points from the study as a whole: Susac-specific public clones were found in total CD8+ and CD8+ TEMRA repertoires, numbering fewer than 20 and five, respectively. Among active patients and in TEMRA cells, CD8+ clonal expansion in Susac reached its peak.

Patients with Susac syndrome met diagnostic criteria that were recently defined for definite or probable disease. On this clonotype itself: What it binds is not known.

This CDR3 is built from 14 residues. Germline assignment: CDR1 LGHNA and CDR2 YNFKEQ. The germline V and J ends were trimmed by 0 bases and 3 bases, with 7 bases remaining between them. RNA, at roughly 0.45 to 1 ug, was reverse transcribed with random hexamers. TCRdb independently ran MiXCR on the immunoSEQ multiplex PCR reads; one entry per CDR3 protein. Of about 53,000 distinct CDR3 sequences listed, more than 85% are singletons. This sequence originates from a human donor with Susac syndrome. The chain combines TRBV4-2 with TRBJ2-3, with D unclear. Sequenced sample: CD8+ T cells from PBMCs. The CDR3, as DNA: TGTGCCAGCAGCCAAGACCCCCCGACAGATACGCAGTATTTT. This gives the protein CASSQDPPTDTQYF.